The sequence of this TCR beta chain was determined in a study of TIL therapy for anti-PD-1-resistant metastatic lung cancer (dated by TCRdb to the early 2020s). Regarding the complete study: Before any PD-1/PD-L1 blockade was given, tumors were harvested, nivolumab was then administered, and patients who progressed went on to receive lymphodepletion, an infusion of expanded TIL, and IL-2. Among the enrolled patients, the median age was approximately 49 years (range 38-75), and the median tumor PD-L1 proportion score was around 6%. The cohort was predominantly lung adenocarcinoma, with several EGFR-mutant and two ALK-rearranged tumors, and half of patients were current or former smokers. Across the cohort, whole-exome sequencing showed a median non-synonymous tumor mutation burden of more than 1.3 mutations per megabase. Clonotypes were tracked across tumor, expanded TIL product and serial blood samples by T cell receptor beta sequencing of tumor and peripheral blood.

A remark on this clone: Its antigen target is currently unknown. Qualities for individual bases were not recorded, and no much larger clone is one base off.

The time point label on this specimen signifies: pre-treatment sample, taken before nivolumab and TIL therapy. Adults with stage 4 NSCLC were enrolled from late 2017 to early 2020 in a dual-center phase I trial. The samples were drawn from an open-label, single-arm phase I trial testing tumor-infiltrating lymphocyte therapy combined with nivolumab in advanced non-small cell lung cancer. Mononuclear cells from blood collected in EDTA tubes were isolated on a Ficoll gradient and snap-frozen as pellets, and DNA was then extracted using a Qiagen mini-prep kit. What the work shows at the level of the full study, not this receptor alone: Clonotypes from the infused TIL partially replaced the baseline peripheral repertoire and then declined over months, and persistence showed no apparent association with response. The cohort was highly selected, including more treatment-naive, never-smoker and oncogene-addicted patients than is typical, which limits generalizability. The study protocol defined all tumor marker inferences as exploratory.

The immunoSEQ v3 hsTCRB kit was used to amplify TCR beta CDR3 regions from genomic DNA through bias-controlled multiplex PCR. The TCR libraries were sequenced on an Illumina NextSeq 500 to 1.5 million to 2 million read pairs for survey level or 5-6 million read pairs for deep level. As for the authors' bioinformatics: Clonality was reported by immunoSEQ Analyzer software, which also assigned V, D and J genes and filtered out non-productive sequences. Repertoires of infused TIL and blood were compared using productive Simpson clonality and the Morisita overlap index of productive TRB rearrangements. For each clone in blood, the absolute clonotype count was estimated by multiplying the lymphocyte count by the CD3+ fraction and by the clone's productive frequency. TCRdb carries this immuneACCESS record with in-frame sequences only. Its versions omit some clonotypes, under half of them owing to an unresolved V gene in the studies checked, with the rest unexplained. That table supplies the V and J calls and clone size; D and trimming were determined from the DNA. Counted in this sample were some 52,000 clones; approximately 79% of them appeared once. The top ten clonotypes cover about 5% of the sample.

The CDR3 contains 18 residues, cysteine and phenylalanine counted. Only the CDR3 region is kept as DNA, spanning 54 bases read in frame from base 1. V was cut back by 4 bases and J by 0 bases, leaving a gap of 19 bases between them. Via the germline V gene (reference sequence), CDR1 is LNHDA and CDR2 SQIVND. The receptor comes from a woman aged 30-79 years with non-small cell lung cancer. Here the sequenced sample was blood, taken at baseline. The receptor chain draws on TRBV19 and TRBJ1-5; the D gene is not confidently resolved. The DNA reads TGTGCCAGTAGTACCCGGACGGCTATATTAGATAGCAATCAGCCCCAGCATTTT. It codes for CASSTRTAILDSNQPQHF.